These 10 T cell receptor beta chains came from one sample sequenced in a study of T cells after yellow fever vaccination. TCRdb re-called the 5' RACE reads through MiXCR, storing one row per CDR3 protein. Among about 340,000 distinct CDR3 sequences, under 15% were seen once, and the ten largest hold 3.2%. The material was CD4+ T cells sorted from PBMCs, obtained 15 days after the yellow fever booster vaccination. Receptors originate from a man younger than 30 who received the YFV17D yellow fever vaccine.

This rearrangement joins TRBV6-1 to TRBJ1-2, with unresolved D. Trimming stripped 10 bases from V and 8 bases from J, with 20 bases between. The CDR3 covers 13 residues. In germline, CDR1 is MNHNS, CDR2 SASEGT. Written as DNA, the CDR3 is TGTGCCACCGACCCTACAGATAAAAGAGGCTACACCTTC. Translating it yields CATDPTDKRGYTF.

The table lists this clonotype with a few counts. The chain couples TRBV9 to TRBJ1-5; 10 nucleotides line up with TRBD1. The length of the CDR3 is 15 residues. Germline V gene lookup returns CDR1 SGDLS and CDR2 YYNGEE. With 3 bases clipped from V and 4 bases from J, the junction kept 4 bases outside the gene matches. The CDR3 DNA reads TGTGCCAGCAGCGCCTCGGGACAGGGGAATCAGCCCCAGCATTTT. Translated: CASSASGQGNQPQHF.

The chain links TRBV29-1 to TRBJ2-1; no clear D. Germline CDR1 reads SQVTM; CDR2 reads ANQGSEA. The CDR3 extends over 14 amino acids. The V and J ends lost 5 bases and 0 bases respectively, with 11 bases between them. CDR3: CSVRALTSYNEQFF. The CDR3, as DNA: TGCAGCGTTCGGGCCCTTACCTCCTACAATGAGCAGTTCTTC.

This clonotype occurred a few times. This chain connects TRBV27 to TRBJ2-1; unclear D gene. Trimming pared 3 bases from V and 0 bases from J, leaving 15 bases between. CDR3 length equals 17 residues. CDR1 is MNHEY, CDR2 SMNVEV, per germline (reference sequence). CDR3 DNA sequence: TGTGCCAGCAGTTTCCCGCACACCGGAAGCTCCTACAATGAGCAGTTCTTC. Translation: CASSFPHTGSSYNEQFF.

Ten or more counts support this clonotype. This chain connects TRBV7-2 to TRBJ2-6; no firm D call. The CDR3 has 13 residues. Per the germline V gene, CDR1 is SGHTA and CDR2 is FQGNSA. The DNA of the CDR3 is TGTGGGGCGAGATTCGCTGGGGCCAACGTCCTGACTTTC. Its translation: CGARFAGANVLTF.

The V and J genes are TRBV6-2 or TRBV6-3 and TRBJ2-2; 9 nucleotides match TRBD2. The CDR3 totals 16 residues. Germline lookup yields CDR1 MNHEY and CDR2 SVGEGT. J lost 3 bases, V lost 6 bases, and 8 bases had no gene match. The CDR3 is CASRILAGVYTGELFF. CDR3 DNA: TGTGCCAGCAGAATTTTAGCGGGGGTGTACACCGGGGAGCTGTTTTTT.

The chain couples TRBV20-1 to TRBJ2-7; TRBD1 matches 9 bases. V trimming: 0 bases; J trimming: 7 bases; junction bases outside the gene matches: 7. The CDR3 length is 14 residues. The germline V gene has CDR1 DFQATT and CDR2 SNEGSKA (reference sequence). CDR3 amino acids: CSARETGGAGEQYV. DNA for the CDR3: TGCAGTGCTAGAGAAACAGGGGGCGCAGGGGAGCAGTACGTC.

A few counts support this clonotype. The chain has TRBV5-1 and TRBJ1-1; no reliable D call. Trimming left V 0 bases short and J 3 bases short, with 9 bases between. The CDR3 has 14 amino acids. The germline gives CDR1 SGHRS, CDR2 YFSETQ. CDR3 loop: CASSLESAYTEAFF. Here the CDR3 DNA reads TGCGCCAGCAGCTTGGAATCAGCCTACACTGAAGCTTTCTTT. The full variable domain, in which reference TRBV5-1 and TRBJ1-1 provide the parts outside the CDR3, is KAGVTQTPRYLIKTRGQQVTLSCSPISGHRSVSWYQQTPGQGLQFLFEYFSETQRNKGNFPGRFSGRQFSNSRSEMNVSTLELGDSALYLCASSLESAYTEAFFGQGTRLTVV.

The CDR3 reads CASSQELAKNIQYF. Here the CDR3 DNA reads TGTGCCAGCAGCCAAGAACTAGCCAAAAACATTCAGTACTTC. This chain links TRBV4-2 with TRBJ2-4; D is ambiguous. This CDR3 is built from 14 residues. Germline assignment: CDR1 LGHNA and CDR2 YNFKEQ. With 0 bases removed from V and 0 bases from J, the gap between germline ends came to 3 bases.

Written as DNA, the CDR3 is TGTGCCAGCAGCTTAGGGGGACACTCAAATTCACCCCTCCACTTT. Translated: CASSLGGHSNSPLHF. The genes are TRBV7-2 and TRBJ1-6; D perhaps matches TRBD1 (6 bases). V lost 1 base to trimming and J lost 7 bases, with 11 bases between them. Germline assignment: CDR1 SGHTA and CDR2 FQGNSA. This CDR3 comprises 15 residues.